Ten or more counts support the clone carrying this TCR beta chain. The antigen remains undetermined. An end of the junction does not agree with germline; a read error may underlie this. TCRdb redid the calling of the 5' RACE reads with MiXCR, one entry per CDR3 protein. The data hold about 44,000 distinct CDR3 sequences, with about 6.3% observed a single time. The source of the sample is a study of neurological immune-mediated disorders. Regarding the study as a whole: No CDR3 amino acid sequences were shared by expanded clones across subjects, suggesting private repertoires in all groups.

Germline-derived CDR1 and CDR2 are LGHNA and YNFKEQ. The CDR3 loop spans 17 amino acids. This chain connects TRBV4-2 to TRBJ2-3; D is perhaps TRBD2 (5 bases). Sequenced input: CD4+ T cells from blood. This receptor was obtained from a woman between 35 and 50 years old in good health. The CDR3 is CASSQERGGEVADTQYF. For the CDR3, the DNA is TGTGCCAGCAGCCAAGAGAGAGGAGGCGAGGTGGCAGACACGCAGTATTTT.